Sequencing of this T cell receptor beta chain was carried out in a study of T cells after yellow fever vaccination. V lost 7 bases and J lost 6, with 13 bases in between. Germline lookup yields CDR1 SQVTM and CDR2 ANQGSEA. There are 11 residues in the CDR3. This clonotype came up many times. TCRdb redid the calling of the 5' RACE reads with MiXCR, one entry per CDR3 protein. This sample has around 350,000 distinct CDR3 sequences, with 6.2% found just once. The source is a man younger than 40 who received the YFV17D yellow fever vaccine. The sample in question was PBMCs, obtained 5 days after the yellow fever booster vaccination. The chain employs TRBV29-1 and TRBJ2-7; no reliable D call. CDR3 amino acids: CSARTAAEQYF. The CDR3 DNA sequence: TGCAGCGCGCGGACCGCGGCCGAGCAGTACTTC.